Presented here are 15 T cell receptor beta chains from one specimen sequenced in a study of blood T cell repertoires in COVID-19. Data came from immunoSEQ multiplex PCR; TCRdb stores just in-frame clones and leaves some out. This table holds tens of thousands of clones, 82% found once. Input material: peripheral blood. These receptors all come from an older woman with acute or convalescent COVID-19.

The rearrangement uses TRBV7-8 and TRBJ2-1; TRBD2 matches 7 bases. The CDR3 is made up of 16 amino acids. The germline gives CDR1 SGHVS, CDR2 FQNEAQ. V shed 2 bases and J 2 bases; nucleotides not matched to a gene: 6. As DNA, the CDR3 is TGTGCCAGCAGCTTACTCCGGCGGGAGCCCTACAATGAGCAGTTCTTC. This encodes CASSLLRREPYNEQFF.

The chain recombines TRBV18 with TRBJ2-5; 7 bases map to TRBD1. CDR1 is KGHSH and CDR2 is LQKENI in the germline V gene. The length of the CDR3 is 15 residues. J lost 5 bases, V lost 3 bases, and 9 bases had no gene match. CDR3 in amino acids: CASSPRQGEGETQYF. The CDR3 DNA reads TGTGCCAGCTCACCGCGTCAGGGGGAAGGGGAGACCCAGTACTTC.

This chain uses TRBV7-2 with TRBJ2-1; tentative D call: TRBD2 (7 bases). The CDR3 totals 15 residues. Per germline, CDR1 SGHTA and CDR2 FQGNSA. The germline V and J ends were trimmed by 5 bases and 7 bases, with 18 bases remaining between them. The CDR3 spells CASSPWGAGENEQFF. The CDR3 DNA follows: TGTGCCAGCAGCCCCTGGGGGGCGGGAGAAAATGAGCAGTTCTTC.

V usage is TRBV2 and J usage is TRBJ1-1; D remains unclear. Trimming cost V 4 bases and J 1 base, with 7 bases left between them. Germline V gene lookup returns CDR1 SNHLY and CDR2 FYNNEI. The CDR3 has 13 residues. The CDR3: CASSGERNTEAFF. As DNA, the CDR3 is TGTGCCAGCAGTGGGGAGAGGAACACTGAAGCTTTCTTT. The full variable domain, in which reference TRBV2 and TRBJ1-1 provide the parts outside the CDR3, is EPEVTQTPSHQVTQMGQEVILRCVPISNHLYFYWYRQILGQKVEFLVSFYNNEISEKSEIFDDQFSVERPDGSNFTLKIRSTKLEDSAMYFCASSGERNTEAFFGQGTRLTVV.

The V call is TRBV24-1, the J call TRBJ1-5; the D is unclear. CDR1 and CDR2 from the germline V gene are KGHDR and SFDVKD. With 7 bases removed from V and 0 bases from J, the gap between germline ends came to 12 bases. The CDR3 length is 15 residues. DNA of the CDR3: TGTGCCACCAGCTCGTCCAGAAATAGCAATCAGCCCCAGCATTTT. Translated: CATSSSRNSNQPQHF.

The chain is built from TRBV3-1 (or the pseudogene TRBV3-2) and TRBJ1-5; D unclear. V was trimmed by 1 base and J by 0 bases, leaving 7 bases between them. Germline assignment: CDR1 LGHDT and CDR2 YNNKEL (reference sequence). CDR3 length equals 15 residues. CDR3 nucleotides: TGTGCCAGCAGCCAAGGGCAGATTAGCAATCAGCCCCAGCATTTT. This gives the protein CASSQGQISNQPQHF.

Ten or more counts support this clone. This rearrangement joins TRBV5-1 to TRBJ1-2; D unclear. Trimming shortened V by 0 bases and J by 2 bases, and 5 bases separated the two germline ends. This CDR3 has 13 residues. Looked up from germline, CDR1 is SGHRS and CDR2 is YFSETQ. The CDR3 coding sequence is TGCGCCAGCAGCTTGGCTACGAACTATGGCTACACCTTC. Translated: CASSLATNYGYTF.

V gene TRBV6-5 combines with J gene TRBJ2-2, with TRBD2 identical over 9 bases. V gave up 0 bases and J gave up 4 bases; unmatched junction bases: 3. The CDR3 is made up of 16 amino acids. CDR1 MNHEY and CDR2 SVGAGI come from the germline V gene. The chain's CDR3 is CASSYSGGGATGELFF. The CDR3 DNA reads TGTGCCAGCAGTTACTCAGGCGGGGGGGCCACCGGGGAGCTGTTTTTT.

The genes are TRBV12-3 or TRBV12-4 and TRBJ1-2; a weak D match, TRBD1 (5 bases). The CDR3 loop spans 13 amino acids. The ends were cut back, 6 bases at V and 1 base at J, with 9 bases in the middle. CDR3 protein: CASRVDSNYGYTF. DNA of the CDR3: TGTGCCAGCAGAGTAGACAGTAACTATGGCTACACCTTC.

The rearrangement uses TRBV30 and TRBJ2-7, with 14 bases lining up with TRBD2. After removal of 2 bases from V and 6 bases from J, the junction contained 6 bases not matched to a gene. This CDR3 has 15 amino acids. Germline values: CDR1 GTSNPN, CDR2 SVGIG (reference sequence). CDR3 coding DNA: TGTGCCTGGAGTTCGGGACTAGCGGGAGTCTCCGAGCAGTACTTC. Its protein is CAWSSGLAGVSEQYF.

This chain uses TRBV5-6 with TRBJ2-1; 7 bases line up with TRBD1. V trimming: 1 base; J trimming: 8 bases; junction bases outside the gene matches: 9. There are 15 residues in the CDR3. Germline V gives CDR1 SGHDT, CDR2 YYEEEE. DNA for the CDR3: TGTGCCAGCAGCTTGAGAAGGGGGCGCTTCTATGAGCAGTTCTTC. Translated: CASSLRRGRFYEQFF.

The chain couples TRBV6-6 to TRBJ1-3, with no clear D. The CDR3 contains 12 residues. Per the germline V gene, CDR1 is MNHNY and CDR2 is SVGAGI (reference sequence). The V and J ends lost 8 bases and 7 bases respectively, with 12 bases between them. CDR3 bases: TGTGCCAGCCGGACTGACGGGAACACCATATATTTT. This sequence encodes CASRTDGNTIYF.

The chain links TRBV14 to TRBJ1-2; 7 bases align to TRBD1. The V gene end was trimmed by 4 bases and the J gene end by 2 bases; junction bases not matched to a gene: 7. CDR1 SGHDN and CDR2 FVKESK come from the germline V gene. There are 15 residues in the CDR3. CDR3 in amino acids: CASSLRQGWNYGYTF. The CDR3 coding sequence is TGTGCCAGCAGCCTACGACAGGGATGGAACTATGGCTACACCTTC.

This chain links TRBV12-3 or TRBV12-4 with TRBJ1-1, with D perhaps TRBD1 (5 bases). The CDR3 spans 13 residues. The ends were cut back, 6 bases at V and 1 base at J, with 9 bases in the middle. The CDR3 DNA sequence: TGTGCCAGCAGATTGACAGCGAACACTGAAGCTTTCTTT. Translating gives CASRLTANTEAFF.

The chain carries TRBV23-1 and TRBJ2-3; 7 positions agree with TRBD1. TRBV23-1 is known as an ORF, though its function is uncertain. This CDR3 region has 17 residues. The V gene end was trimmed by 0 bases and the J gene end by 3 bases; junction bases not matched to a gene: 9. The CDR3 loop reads CASSQSPTGKRTDTQYF. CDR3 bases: TGCGCCAGCAGTCAATCGCCGACAGGGAAGAGGACAGATACGCAGTATTTT.